This T cell receptor (beta chain) was found in a study of OX40 agonist ivuxolimab in advanced cancers. Study overall: Patients in dose escalation had liver, melanoma, kidney or head and neck cancers. A history of anti-PD-1, anti-PD-L1 or anti-CTLA-4 therapy was acceptable, and over 35% had some.

Generated by immunoSEQ multiplex PCR, the TCRdb table keeps only in-frame clones and is missing some. In the table there are about 66,000 clones, 86% of which are singletons. Germline CDR1 SGDLS, CDR2 YYNGEE. The V gene lost 0 bases and the J gene lost 0 bases, with 7 bases spanning the gap. The CDR3 extends over 15 amino acids. The sample holds one count of this clone. This TCR derives from an adult with an advanced solid tumor such as melanoma, head and neck, liver or kidney cancer. V usage is TRBV9 and J usage is TRBJ1-3; D is unclear. The source was CD4+ or CD8+ T cells sorted from blood, collected in a trial of the OX40 agonist ivuxolimab. The CDR3 DNA reads TGTGCCAGCAGCGTAGACCCTCGCTCTGGAAACACCATATATTTT. This sequence encodes CASSVDPRSGNTIYF.